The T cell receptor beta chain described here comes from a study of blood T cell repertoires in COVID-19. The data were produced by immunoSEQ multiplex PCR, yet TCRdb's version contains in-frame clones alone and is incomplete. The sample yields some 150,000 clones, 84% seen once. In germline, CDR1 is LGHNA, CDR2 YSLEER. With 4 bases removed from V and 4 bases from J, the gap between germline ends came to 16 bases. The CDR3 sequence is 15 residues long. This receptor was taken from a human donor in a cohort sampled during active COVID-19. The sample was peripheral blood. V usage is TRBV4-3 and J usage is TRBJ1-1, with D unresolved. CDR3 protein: CASSRAVSRGTEAFF. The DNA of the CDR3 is TGCGCCAGCAGCCGAGCCGTCTCCCGGGGCACTGAAGCTTTCTTT.